The sample holds a few counts of the clone carrying this TCR beta chain. Trimming at V came to 1 base and at J to 8 bases, leaving 2 bases not matched to a gene. The CDR3 totals 13 residues. The germline V gene encodes CDR1 SGHRS and CDR2 YFSETQ. The data stem from a study of T cell changes during pregnancy in multiple sclerosis. Clones were sequenced by immunoSEQ multiplex PCR, and TCRdb holds only the in-frame ones, with some missing. The sample contains about 60,000 clones, roughly nine tenths of which appear only once. The specimen comprised CD4+ T cells from peripheral blood mononuclear cells, sampled in the first trimester of pregnancy. This chain uses TRBV5-1 with TRBJ1-5, with TRBD1 matching over 8 bases. This clonotype originated in a female donor with multiple sclerosis, enrolled in a pregnancy study. The CDR3 loop is CASSLLQGEPQHF. CDR3 DNA: TGCGCCAGCAGCTTGTTACAGGGGGAGCCCCAGCATTTT.